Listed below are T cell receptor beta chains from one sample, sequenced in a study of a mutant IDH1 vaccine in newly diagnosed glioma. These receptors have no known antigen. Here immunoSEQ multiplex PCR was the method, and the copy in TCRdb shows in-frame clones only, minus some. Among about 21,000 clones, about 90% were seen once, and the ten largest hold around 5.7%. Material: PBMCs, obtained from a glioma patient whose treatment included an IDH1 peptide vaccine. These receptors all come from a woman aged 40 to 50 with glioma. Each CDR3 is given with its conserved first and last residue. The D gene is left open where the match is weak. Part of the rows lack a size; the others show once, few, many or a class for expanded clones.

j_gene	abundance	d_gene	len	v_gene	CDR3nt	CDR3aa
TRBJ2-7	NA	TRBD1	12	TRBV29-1	TGCAGCGCGGGACAGGGGGCCTACGAGCAGTACTTC	CSAGQGAYEQYF
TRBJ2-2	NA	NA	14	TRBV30	TGTGCCTACGCAGCGGGTCTGAACACCGGGGAGCTGTTTTTT	CAYAAGLNTGELFF
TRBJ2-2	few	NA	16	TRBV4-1	TGCGCCAGCAGCCAAGAAGTCGGGACGAACACCGGGGAGCTGTTTTTT	CASSQEVGTNTGELFF
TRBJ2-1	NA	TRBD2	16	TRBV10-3	TGTGCCATCAGTAAGGGGGGGCTAGCGGGGCTAGATGAGCAGTTCTTC	CAISKGGLAGLDEQFF
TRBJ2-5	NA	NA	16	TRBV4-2	TGTGCCAGCAGCCAAGATTATAAACGGCCCGGAGAGACCCAGTACTTC	CASSQDYKRPGETQYF
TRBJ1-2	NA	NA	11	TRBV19	TGTGCCACCCTACTGGACTATGGCTACACCTTC	CATLLDYGYTF
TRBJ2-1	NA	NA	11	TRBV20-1	TGCAGTGCTAGCACCGGGACTCTGAAGTTCTTC	CSASTGTLKFF
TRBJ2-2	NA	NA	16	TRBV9	TGTGCCAGCAGCCCGAGGGGCAGGCCAAACACCGGGGAGCTGTTTTTT	CASSPRGRPNTGELFF
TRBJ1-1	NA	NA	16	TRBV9	TGTGCCAGCAGCGTAGGGACTTATGGCCGGAACACTGAAGCTTTCTTT	CASSVGTYGRNTEAFF
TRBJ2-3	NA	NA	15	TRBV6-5	TGTGCCAGCAGTTACGGTTGGGTTGGCACAGATACGCAGTATTTT	CASSYGWVGTDTQYF
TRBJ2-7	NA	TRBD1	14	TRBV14	TGTGCCAGCAGGAAACAGGGGGCATCGGGCGAGCAGTACTTC	CASRKQGASGEQYF
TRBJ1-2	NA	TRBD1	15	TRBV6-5	TGTGCCAGCAGTTTCTCCACGACAGGGGACTATGGCTACACCTTC	CASSFSTTGDYGYTF
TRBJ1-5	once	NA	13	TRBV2	TGTGCCAGCAGTGCGGAGGGGGGTCAGCCCCAGCATTTT	CASSAEGGQPQHF
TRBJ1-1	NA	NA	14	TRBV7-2	TGTGCCAGCAGCCCGGACACACCGAACACTGAAGCTTTCTTT	CASSPDTPNTEAFF
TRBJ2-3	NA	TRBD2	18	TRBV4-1	TGCGCCAGCAGCCAAGGTGGCCTAGCGGGGGGGCCGAAGGATACGCAGTATTTT	CASSQGGLAGGPKDTQYF
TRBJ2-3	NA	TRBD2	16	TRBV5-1	TGCGCCAGCAGCTTGGCCGGGGGGGGGAGCACAGATACGCAGTATTTT	CASSLAGGGSTDTQYF
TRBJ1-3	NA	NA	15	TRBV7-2	TGTGCCAGCAGCTCCGGACTGACCTCTGGAAACACCATATATTTT	CASSSGLTSGNTIYF
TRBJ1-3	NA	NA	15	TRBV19	TGTGCCAGTAGCCTTACGGGGGGGACTGGAAACACCATATATTTT	CASSLTGGTGNTIYF
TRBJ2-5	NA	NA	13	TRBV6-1	TGTGCCAGCAGGCCCCCCGCCGGAGAGACCCAGTACTTC	CASRPPAGETQYF
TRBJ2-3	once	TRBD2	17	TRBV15	TGTGCCACCAGCAGAGATCTTTTACTAGCGGGGCGTGATACGCAGTATTTT	CATSRDLLLAGRDTQYF
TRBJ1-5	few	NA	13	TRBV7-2	TGTGCCAGCAGCTTAGTAGGACATCAGCCCCAGCATTTT	CASSLVGHQPQHF
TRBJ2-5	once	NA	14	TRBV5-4	TGTGCCAGCAGCCCACCCACCGGGAAAGAGACCCAGTACTTC	CASSPPTGKETQYF
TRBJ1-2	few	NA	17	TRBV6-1	TGTGCCAGCAGTGAAAGGGGGTGGGGGGACGCTAAGTCTGGCTACACCTTC	CASSERGWGDAKSGYTF
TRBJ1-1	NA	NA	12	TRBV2	TGTGCCAGCGGGCAGGATCACACTGAAGCTTTCTTT	CASGQDHTEAFF
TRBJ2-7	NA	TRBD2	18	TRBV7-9	TGTGCCAGCAGCTTAGCTGGGACTAGCGGGGGGCTCTCCTACGAGCAGTACTTC	CASSLAGTSGGLSYEQYF
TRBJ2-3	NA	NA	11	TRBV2	TGTGCCAGCAGTTACACAGATACGCAGTATTTT	CASSYTDTQYF
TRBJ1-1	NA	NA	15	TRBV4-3	TGCGCCAGCAGCGGACGAGACAGATTCTACACTGAAGCTTTCTTT	CASSGRDRFYTEAFF
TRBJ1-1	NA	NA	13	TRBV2	TGTGCCAGCTTAACCCTAGGGAACACTGAAGCTTTCTTT	CASLTLGNTEAFF
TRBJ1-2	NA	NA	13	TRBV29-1	TGCAGCGTCGGTCCAGGCCGAAGGTATGGCTACACCTTC	CSVGPGRRYGYTF
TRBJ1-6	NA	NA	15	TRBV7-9	TGTGCCAGCAGCTTAGACGGGCGGGCAAATTCACCCCTCCACTTT	CASSLDGRANSPLHF
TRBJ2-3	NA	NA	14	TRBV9	TGTGCCACCCGCTCGCAATACAAGGCAGATACGCAGTATTTT	CATRSQYKADTQYF
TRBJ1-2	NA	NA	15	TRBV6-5	TGTGCCAGCAGTTCACGAGGACATCGCGCCTATGGCTACACCTTC	CASSSRGHRAYGYTF
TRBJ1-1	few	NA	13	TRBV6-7	TGTGCCAGCAGGGAAAGGGAAAGCACTGAAGCTTTCTTT	CASRERESTEAFF
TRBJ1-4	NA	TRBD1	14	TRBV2	TGTGCCAGCAGGAGACAGGGGGAAAGTGAAAAACTGTTTTTT	CASRRQGESEKLFF
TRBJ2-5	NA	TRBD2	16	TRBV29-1	TGCAGCGTTGAGCCTACTAGCGGGAGGGCCTTAGAGACCCAGTACTTC	CSVEPTSGRALETQYF
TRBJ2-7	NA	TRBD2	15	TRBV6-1	TGTGCCAGCAGTGGGACTAGCGGGGGGAAAAACGAGCAGTACTTC	CASSGTSGGKNEQYF
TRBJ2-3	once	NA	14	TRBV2	TGTGCCAGCAGTGGACAGGTCAGCACAGATACGCAGTATTTT	CASSGQVSTDTQYF
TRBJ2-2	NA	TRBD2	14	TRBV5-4	TGTGCCAGCAGCCTGGGACTAGAGGCCGGGGAGCTGTTTTTT	CASSLGLEAGELFF
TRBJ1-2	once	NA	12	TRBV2	TGTGCCAGCAGTGTGGGGCTCTATGGCTACACCTTC	CASSVGLYGYTF
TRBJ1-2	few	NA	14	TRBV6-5	TGTGCCAGCATAAAAGCCCCTGGGAGTTATGGCTACACCTTC	CASIKAPGSYGYTF
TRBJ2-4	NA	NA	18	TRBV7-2	TGTGCCAGCAGCTTAGCGTTCCCGGGGGTCGGAACCAAAAACATTCAGTACTTC	CASSLAFPGVGTKNIQYF
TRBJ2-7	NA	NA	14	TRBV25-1	TGTGCCAGCAGTGGACACCCGGACGGATACGAGCAGTACTTC	CASSGHPDGYEQYF
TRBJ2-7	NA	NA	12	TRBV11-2	TGTGCCAGCAGCCCTAACCTCTACGAGCAGTACTTC	CASSPNLYEQYF
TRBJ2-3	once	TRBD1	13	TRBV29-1	TGCAGCGCCCGGACAGGGGCGGGAGATACGCAGTATTTT	CSARTGAGDTQYF
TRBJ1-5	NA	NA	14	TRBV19	TGTGCCAGTAGTATTGGTGGGGGAGGGCAGCCCCAGCATTTT	CASSIGGGGQPQHF
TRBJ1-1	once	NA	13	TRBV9	TGTGCCAGCAGCTTCAGACTGAACACTGAAGCTTTCTTT	CASSFRLNTEAFF
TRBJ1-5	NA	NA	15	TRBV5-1	TGCGCCAGCAGCTTGGCCGGGCAGGGCAATCAGCCCCAGCATTTT	CASSLAGQGNQPQHF
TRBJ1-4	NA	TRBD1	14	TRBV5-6	TGTGCCAGCAGCTCCAGGGGGGGGACTGAAAAACTGTTTTTT	CASSSRGGTEKLFF
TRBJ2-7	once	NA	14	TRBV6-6	TGTGCCAGCAATGAGTGGGAGAAGCCCCACGAGCAGTACTTC	CASNEWEKPHEQYF
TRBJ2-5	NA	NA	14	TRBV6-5	TGTGCCAGCAGTTACGTTGGGGACCGGGGGACCCAGTACTTC	CASSYVGDRGTQYF
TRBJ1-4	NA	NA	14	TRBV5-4	TGTGCCAGCAGCTCAGACAGAAGAAATGAAAAACTGTTTTTT	CASSSDRRNEKLFF
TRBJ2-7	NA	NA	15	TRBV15	TGTGCCACCAGCCCCGGGATAGCGCTTTCCTACGAGCAGTACTTC	CATSPGIALSYEQYF
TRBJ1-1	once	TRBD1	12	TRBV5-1	TGCGCCAGCAGCTTACAGGGGATGGAAGCTTTCTTT	CASSLQGMEAFF
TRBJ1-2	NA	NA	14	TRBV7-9	TGTGCCAGCAGCCTGATAAGCAGCGCCCGGGGCTACACCTTC	CASSLISSARGYTF
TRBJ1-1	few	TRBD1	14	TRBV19	TGTGCCAGTAGGACAGGGAAGGGGAACACTGAAGCTTTCTTT	CASRTGKGNTEAFF